This is a list of T cell receptor beta chains from one sample in a study of blood T cell repertoires in COVID-19. Some clones are missing from TCRdb's copy, which holds only in-frame ones; the method was immunoSEQ multiplex PCR. The top ten hold approximately 20% of the sample, which has 65,000 to 85,000 clones, roughly 80% seen once. The sequenced sample consisted of peripheral blood. The receptor source for this set is a woman in her sixties with acute or convalescent COVID-19. Both conserved end residues are part of each CDR3. The order of the fields is clone size, D gene, J gene, V gene, CDR3 protein, CDR3 DNA. A D gene is named only where the DNA matches it firmly. A clone size is listed for some rows: how often the clone was seen (once, few, many), or a class if it is expanded.

. . TRBJ1-6 TRBV30 CAWSNSYNSPLHF TGTGCCTGGAGCAACTCCTATAATTCACCCCTCCACTTT
. . TRBJ2-5 TRBV6-6 CASSNRADPQETQYF TGTGCCAGCAGTAATAGAGCGGACCCCCAAGAGACCCAGTACTTC
. TRBD2 TRBJ2-7 TRBV6-2/TRBV6-3 CASSHPAGDSYEQYF TGTGCCAGCAGTCATCCAGCGGGGGACTCCTACGAGCAGTACTTC
. . TRBJ2-2 TRBV5-4 CASSSRQANTGELFF TGTGCCAGCAGCTCAAGACAGGCGAACACCGGGGAGCTGTTTTTT
. . TRBJ1-2 TRBV7-6 CASTENPRDGGFGYTF TGTGCCAGCACCGAAAACCCCCGGGACGGGGGATTTGGCTACACCTTC
. . TRBJ2-3 TRBV29-1 CSASRPDSRADTQYF TGCAGCGCTTCCCGGCCCGACAGCCGGGCAGATACGCAGTATTTT
. . TRBJ1-1 TRBV5-6 CASSPPLFTEAFF TGTGCCAGCAGCCCACCACTCTTCACTGAAGCTTTCTTT
few . TRBJ1-1 TRBV19 CASSIPGYGDTEAFF TGTGCCAGTAGTATTCCGGGCTACGGGGACACTGAAGCTTTCTTT
. TRBD1 TRBJ1-4 TRBV29-1 CSAGTGTNEKLFF TGCAGCGCTGGGACAGGAACTAATGAAAAACTGTTTTTT
. TRBD1 TRBJ1-5 TRBV5-1 CASSFTGDQPQHF TGCGCCAGCAGCTTCACAGGGGATCAGCCCCAGCATTTT
once . TRBJ2-6 TRBV11-2 CASSPDGKSSGANVPTF TGTGCCAGCAGCCCGGACGGAAAGAGCTCTGGGGCCAACGTCCCGACTTTC
. . TRBJ1-2 TRBV9 CASSPSPDGVYGYTF TGTGCCAGCAGCCCCTCCCCCGACGGGGTATATGGCTACACCTTC
. TRBD1 TRBJ2-2 TRBV28 CASSFLGQGAGELFF TGTGCCAGCAGTTTTCTAGGACAGGGGGCCGGGGAGCTGTTTTTT
. . TRBJ1-1 TRBV30 CAWSWPSNTEAFF TGTGCCTGGAGTTGGCCGTCGAACACTGAAGCTTTCTTT
. . TRBJ1-3 TRBV4-1 CASSQEDRASGNTIYF TGCGCCAGCAGCCAAGAAGACAGAGCCTCTGGAAACACCATATATTTT
. TRBD1 TRBJ1-2 TRBV6-2/TRBV6-3 CASSSGTGLLINYGYTF TGTGCCAGCAGTTCCGGGACAGGGCTCCTGATTAACTATGGCTACACCTTC
once . TRBJ1-1 TRBV10-1 CASSDRGPTEAFF TGCGCCAGCAGTGACAGGGGACCCACTGAAGCTTTCTTT